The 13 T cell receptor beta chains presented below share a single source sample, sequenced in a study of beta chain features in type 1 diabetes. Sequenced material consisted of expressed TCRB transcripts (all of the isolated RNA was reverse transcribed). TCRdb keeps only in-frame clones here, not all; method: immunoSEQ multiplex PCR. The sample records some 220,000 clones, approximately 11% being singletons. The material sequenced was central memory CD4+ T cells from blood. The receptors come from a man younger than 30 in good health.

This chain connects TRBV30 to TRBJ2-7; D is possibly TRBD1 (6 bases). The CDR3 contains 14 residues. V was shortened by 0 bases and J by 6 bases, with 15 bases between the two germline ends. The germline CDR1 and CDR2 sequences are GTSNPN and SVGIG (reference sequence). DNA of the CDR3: TGTGCCTGGAGTGTAGGAGGTGGGGGCTTCGAGCAGTACTTC. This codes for CAWSVGGGGFEQYF.

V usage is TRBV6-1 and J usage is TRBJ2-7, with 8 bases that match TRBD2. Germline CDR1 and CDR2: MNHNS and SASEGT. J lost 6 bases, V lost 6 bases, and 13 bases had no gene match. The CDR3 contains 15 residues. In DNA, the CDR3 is TGTGCCAGCAGCCTCCTCACTAGCGGAGAGGGCGAGCAGTACTTC. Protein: CASSLLTSGEGEQYF.

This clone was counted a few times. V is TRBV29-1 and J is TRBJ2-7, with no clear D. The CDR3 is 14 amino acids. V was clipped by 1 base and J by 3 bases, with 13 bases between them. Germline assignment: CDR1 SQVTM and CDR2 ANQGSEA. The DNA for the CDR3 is TGCAGCGTTGAAGGCGTGGGGTCGGTCTACGAGCAGTACTTC. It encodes CSVEGVGSVYEQYF.

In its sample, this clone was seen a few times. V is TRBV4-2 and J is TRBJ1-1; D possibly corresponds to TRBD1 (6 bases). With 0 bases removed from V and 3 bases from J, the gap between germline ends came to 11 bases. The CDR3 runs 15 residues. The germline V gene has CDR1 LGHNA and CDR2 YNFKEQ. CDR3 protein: CASSQEPGVDTEAFF. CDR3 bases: TGTGCCAGCAGCCAAGAGCCAGGGGTGGACACTGAAGCTTTCTTT.

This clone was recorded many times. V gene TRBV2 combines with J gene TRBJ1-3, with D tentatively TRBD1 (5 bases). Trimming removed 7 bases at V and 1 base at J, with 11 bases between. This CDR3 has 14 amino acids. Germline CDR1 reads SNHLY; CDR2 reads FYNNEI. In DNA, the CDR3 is TGTGCCAGCACCCAGGGCGGTTCTGGAAACACCATATATTTT. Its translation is CASTQGGSGNTIYF.

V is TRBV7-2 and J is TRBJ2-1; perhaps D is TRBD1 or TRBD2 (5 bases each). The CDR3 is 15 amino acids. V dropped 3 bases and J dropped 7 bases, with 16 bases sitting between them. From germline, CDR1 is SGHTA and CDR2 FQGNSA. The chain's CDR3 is CASSLGRALSNEQFF. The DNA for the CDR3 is TGTGCCAGCAGCTTGGGACGGGCGCTTAGTAATGAGCAGTTCTTC.

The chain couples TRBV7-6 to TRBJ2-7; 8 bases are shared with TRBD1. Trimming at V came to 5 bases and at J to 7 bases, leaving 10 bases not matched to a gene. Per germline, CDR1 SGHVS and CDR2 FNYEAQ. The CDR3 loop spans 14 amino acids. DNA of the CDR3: TGTGCCAGCAGCCTTAGGACAGGGATAGTGGAGCAGTACTTC. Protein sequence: CASSLRTGIVEQYF.

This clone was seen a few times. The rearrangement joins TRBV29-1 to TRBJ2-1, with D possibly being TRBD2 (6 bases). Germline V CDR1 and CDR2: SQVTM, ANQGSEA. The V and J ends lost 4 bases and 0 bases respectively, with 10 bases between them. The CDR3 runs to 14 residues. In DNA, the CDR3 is TGCAGCGTTGTCGACGGGGGCTCCTACAATGAGCAGTTCTTC. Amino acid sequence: CSVVDGGSYNEQFF.

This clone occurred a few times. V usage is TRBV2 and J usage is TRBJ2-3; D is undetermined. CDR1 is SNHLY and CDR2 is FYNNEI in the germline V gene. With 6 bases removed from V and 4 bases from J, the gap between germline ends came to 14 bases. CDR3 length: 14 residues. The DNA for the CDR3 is TGTGCCAGCAGACCCAGTTCCCGGCCAGATACGCAGTATTTT. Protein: CASRPSSRPDTQYF.

CDR3 region: CASSGDRGLGKTQYF. DNA of the CDR3: TGTGCCAGCAGTGGGGACAGGGGGCTTGGGAAGACCCAGTACTTC. The rearrangement links TRBV2 to TRBJ2-5, with 12 bases that match TRBD1. This CDR3 comprises 15 residues. CDR1 is SNHLY, CDR2 FYNNEI, per germline. Germline trimming cut 4 bases from V and 6 bases from J; bases unmatched to any gene: 6.

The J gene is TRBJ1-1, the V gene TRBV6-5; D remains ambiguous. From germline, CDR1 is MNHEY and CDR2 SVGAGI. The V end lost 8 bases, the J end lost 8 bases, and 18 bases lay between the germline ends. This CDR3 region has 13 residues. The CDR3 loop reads CASRPGRPSEAFF. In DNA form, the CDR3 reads TGTGCCAGCCGTCCGGGCAGGCCCTCCGAAGCTTTCTTT.

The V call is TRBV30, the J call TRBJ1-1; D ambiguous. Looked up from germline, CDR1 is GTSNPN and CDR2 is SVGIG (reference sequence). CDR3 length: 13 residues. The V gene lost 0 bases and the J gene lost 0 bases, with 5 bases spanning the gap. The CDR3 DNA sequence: TGTGCCTGGAGTGTGAACTTGAACACTGAAGCTTTCTTT. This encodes CAWSVNLNTEAFF.

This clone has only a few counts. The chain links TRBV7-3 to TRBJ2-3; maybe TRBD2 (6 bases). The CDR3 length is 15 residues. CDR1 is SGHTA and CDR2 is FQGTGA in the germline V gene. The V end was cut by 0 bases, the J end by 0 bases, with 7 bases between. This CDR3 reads CASSLTGTSTDTQYF. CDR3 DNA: TGTGCCAGCAGCTTAACCGGGACTAGCACAGATACGCAGTATTTT.